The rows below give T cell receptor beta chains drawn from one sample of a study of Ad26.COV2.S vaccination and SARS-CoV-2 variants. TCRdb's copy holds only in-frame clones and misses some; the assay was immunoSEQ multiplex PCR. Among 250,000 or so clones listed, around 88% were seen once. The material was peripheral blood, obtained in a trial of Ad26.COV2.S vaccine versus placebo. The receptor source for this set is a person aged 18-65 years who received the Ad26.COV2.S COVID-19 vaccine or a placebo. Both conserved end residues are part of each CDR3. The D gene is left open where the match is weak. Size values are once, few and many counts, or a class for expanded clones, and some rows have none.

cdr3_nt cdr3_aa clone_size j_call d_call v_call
TGCAGCATACAGCTGAACACTGAAGCTTTCTTT CSIQLNTEAFF many TRBJ1-1 NA TRBV20-1
TGTGCCAGCATTCGGGGGTTTCCGAACACCGGGGAGCTGTTTTTT CASIRGFPNTGELFF few TRBJ2-2 NA TRBV6-5
TGTGCCAGCAGCGTAGGGACAAGTCACACCGGGGAGCTGTTTTTT CASSVGTSHTGELFF NA TRBJ2-2 NA TRBV9
TGTGCCAGCAGTTTAGGGTGGGAAACCTACAATGAGCAGTTCTTC CASSLGWETYNEQFF NA TRBJ2-1 NA TRBV27
TGTGCCAGCAGCTTAGGGGGCTATGGCTACACCTTC CASSLGGYGYTF NA TRBJ1-2 NA TRBV7-3
TGTGCCTGGAGTGTACGCGGGGTCCAGCCCCAGCATTTT CAWSVRGVQPQHF NA TRBJ1-5 NA TRBV30
TGTGCCAGCAGCTTACAGGATGGTCGAACCCTCCACTTT CASSLQDGRTLHF NA TRBJ1-6 NA TRBV7-9
TGTGCCACCAGCACCGGACAGGGACACTCTGGAAACACCATATATTTT CATSTGQGHSGNTIYF NA TRBJ1-3 TRBD1 TRBV15
TGTGCCAGCAGTTTTCGCTCATCGGCAGCACTTCCCTACGAGCAGTACTTC CASSFRSSAALPYEQYF NA TRBJ2-7 NA TRBV27
TGTGCAAATCAGTTCAGCCTGAACACTGAAGCTTTCTTT CANQFSLNTEAFF NA TRBJ1-1 NA TRBV10-3
TGTGCCAGTAGTACGGACAGGGTTAGCACAGATACGCAGTATTTT CASSTDRVSTDTQYF NA TRBJ2-3 TRBD1 TRBV19
TGTGCCAGCCTACCATACAGCCTTAATCAGCCCCAGCATTTT CASLPYSLNQPQHF NA TRBJ1-5 NA TRBV6-5
TGCGCCAGCAGCCAAGGACACGATACCTACAATGAGCAGTTCTTC CASSQGHDTYNEQFF NA TRBJ2-1 NA TRBV4-3
TGTGCCAGCAGTCCGTCGCCATCCCACAATGAGCAGTTCTTC CASSPSPSHNEQFF NA TRBJ2-1 NA TRBV6-5
TGTGCCAGCAGCCAATTGCAGCGTTCTGAGCAGTTCTTC CASSQLQRSEQFF NA TRBJ2-1 NA TRBV14
TGTGCCAGCAGCTTAGGACAGGGGGCGACTGAAGCTTTCTTT CASSLGQGATEAFF NA TRBJ1-1 TRBD1 TRBV7-2
TGTGCCAGCAGCGGGGGTTCTCCTAGCTCACCCCTCCACTTT CASSGGSPSSPLHF NA TRBJ1-6 NA TRBV7-9
TGTGCCAGCAGCGTAGGGGCGTTTGGGGGCACTGAAGCTTTCTTT CASSVGAFGGTEAFF NA TRBJ1-1 NA TRBV9
TGTGCCAGCAGTCCAACCCTGGGGGAGGGCGGCTACACCTTC CASSPTLGEGGYTF NA TRBJ1-2 NA TRBV6-5
TGTGCCAGCAGCTTGGGTGGAGCGGTATTCTACAATGAGCAGTTCTTC CASSLGGAVFYNEQFF NA TRBJ2-1 NA TRBV5-4
TGTGCCAGCAGCTTAGGATGGACAGGATCTAACTATGGCTACACCTTC CASSLGWTGSNYGYTF NA TRBJ1-2 TRBD1 TRBV11-1
TGTGCCAGTAGGGGGACAGGGCCCGCGGGGCCCCAGCATTTT CASRGTGPAGPQHF NA TRBJ1-5 TRBD1 TRBV19
TGTGCCAGCAGCCAGATAGACCCTTATCAGCCCCAGCATTTT CASSQIDPYQPQHF once TRBJ1-5 NA TRBV16
TGTGCCACCAGTGATTTAATGGGACCCAGCACAGATACGCAGTATTTT CATSDLMGPSTDTQYF NA TRBJ2-3 NA TRBV24-1
TGTGCTAGTGGTTTGGGATCAGGGTGGGAGACCCAGTACTTC CASGLGSGWETQYF NA TRBJ2-5 NA TRBV12-5
TGTGCCAGCAGTTTCTCCCTGGAGAACACTGAAGCTTTCTTT CASSFSLENTEAFF NA TRBJ1-1 NA TRBV6-5